This TCR beta chain was found in a study of blood T cell repertoires in COVID-19. Looking at the study overall: The study drew acute and convalescent COVID-19 samples from the United States, Italy and Spain. PBMCs, B-cell-depleted T cells, or T cells were the source of the cDNA or gDNA that made up the material.

Germline CDR1 LGHDT, CDR2 YNNKEL (reference sequence). The CDR3 is 14 amino acids. V was cut by 8 bases and J by 5 bases, with 18 bases left in between. Study processing details: Reference gene primer amplification yielded estimated nucleated cell counts. Profiled with immunoSEQ multiplex PCR; TCRdb holds only in-frame clones, not every one. The DNA gave D and trimming, while V, J and clone size come from that table. This sample has about 80,000 clones; around 88% occur once, and the top ten carry 6% to 7.5%. The sequence derives from a woman of 80 years or more with acute or convalescent COVID-19. The specimen was peripheral blood. V gene TRBV3-1 (or the pseudogene TRBV3-2) combines with J gene TRBJ1-2, with D unresolved. CDR3 nucleotide sequence: TGTGCCAGCCAGACTAAGGGCCGAGATTATGGCTACACCTTC. Encoded protein: CASQTKGRDYGYTF.